What follows are 30 T cell receptor beta chains derived from one specimen sequenced in a study of shared clonotypes between healthy human individuals. Only CD45RO-negative cells positively selected for CCR7 counted as naive CD8 cells, so terminally differentiated effector memory CD45RA+ cells were excluded. Sequencing used immunoSEQ multiplex PCR; TCRdb keeps in-frame clones, though not all of them. The table lists hundreds of thousands of clones, about 91% of them singletons. Sequenced sample: naive CD8+ T cells sorted from blood. The source is a man between 25 and 39 years old in good health.

For this clone: This likely stems from a read error, as it lies one base from a far larger clone. Different DNA sequences within this sample yield the same CDR3. V is TRBV11-2 and J is TRBJ2-7; possible D gene TRBD1, 5 bases. This CDR3 has 15 amino acids. Trimming took 2 bases from V and 0 from J, leaving 11 bases between them. The germline gives CDR1 SGHAT, CDR2 FQNNGV. In DNA, the CDR3 is TGTGCCAGCAGCTTAAAAGGGGATAGCTCCTACGAGCAGTACTTC. Its protein product is CASSLKGDSSYEQYF.

V gene TRBV7-9 combines with J gene TRBJ2-1; TRBD2 might be the D (5 bases). This CDR3 is built from 19 residues. Per the germline V gene, CDR1 is SEHNR and CDR2 is FQNEAQ (reference sequence). The CDR3 loop is CTTPPTKRVGWEPSDEQFF. CDR3 sequence (DNA): TGTACCACCCCACCCACGAAGAGGGTCGGGTGGGAACCTTCCGATGAGCAGTTCTTC.

V usage is TRBV11-2 and J usage is TRBJ1-1; D ambiguous. Germline loops: CDR1 SGHAT, CDR2 FQNNGV. The germline V and J ends were trimmed by 3 bases and 8 bases, with 13 bases remaining between them. CDR3 size: 13 residues. Here the CDR3 DNA reads TGTGCCAGCAGCTTTTCTTCCAGGAACGAAGCTTTCTTT. This encodes CASSFSSRNEAFF.

This clone showed up just a few times. V and J are TRBV7-3 and TRBJ1-1, with 11 nucleotides matching TRBD1. J lost 4 bases, V lost 5 bases, and 6 bases had no gene match. Germline CDR1 SGHTA, CDR2 FQGTGA. This CDR3 has 15 residues. The CDR3 DNA reads as TGTGCCAGCAGCCCAGTTGGGACAGGGGGCACTGAAGCTTTCTTT. Protein: CASSPVGTGGTEAFF. Drawing the rest from reference TRBV7-3 and TRBJ1-1, the complete variable domain is GAGVSQTPSNKVTEKGKYVELRCDPISGHTALYWYRQSLGQGPEFLIYFQGTGAADDSGLPNDRFFAVRPEGSVSTLKIQRTERGDSAVYLCASSPVGTGGTEAFFGQGTRLTVV.

The V and J genes are TRBV4-2 and TRBJ2-1; TRBD1 is a possible D gene (6 bases). The CDR3 spans 15 residues. Germline V CDR1 and CDR2: LGHNA, YNFKEQ. V shed 3 bases and J shed 5 bases, with 14 bases lying between them. CDR3 nucleotide sequence: TGTGCCAGCAGCCAGAGGACAGTACGAAACAATGAGCAGTTCTTC. Its translation is CASSQRTVRNNEQFF.

This rearrangement joins TRBV13 to TRBJ2-5, with 12 bases lining up with TRBD2. CDR3 length equals 17 residues. Germline loops: CDR1 PRHDT, CDR2 FYEKMQ (reference sequence). The V segment lost 1 base and the J segment 5 bases; nucleotides outside the gene matches: 8. CDR3: CASSLDASGRAQETQYF. DNA for the CDR3: TGTGCCAGCAGCTTAGATGCTAGCGGGAGGGCCCAGGAGACCCAGTACTTC.

The sample holds one count of this clone. The chain recombines TRBV5-4 with TRBJ2-5, with D uncertain. Germline CDR1 reads SGHNT; CDR2 reads YYREEE (reference sequence). CDR3 length: 13 amino acids. V was cut by 0 bases and J by 5 bases, with 8 bases left in between. The CDR3 coding sequence is TGTGCCAGCAGCTTGGCCTTTATGGAGACCCAGTACTTC. Translating gives CASSLAFMETQYF.

J is TRBJ2-7 and V is TRBV14, with TRBD2 as a possible D gene (5 bases). Trimming cost V 3 bases and J 2 bases, with 8 bases left between them. Per germline, CDR1 SGHDN and CDR2 FVKESK. The CDR3 sequence is 13 residues long. The CDR3 DNA follows: TGTGCCAGCAGCCAGTCCGGGACCTACGAGCAGTACTTC. Protein product: CASSQSGTYEQYF.

The chain carries TRBV10-3 and TRBJ2-5; a weak D match, TRBD2 (5 bases). CDR1 is ENHRY, CDR2 SYGVKD, per germline. V shed 10 bases and J shed 2 bases, with 11 bases lying between them. This CDR3 has 12 amino acids. The CDR3 is CATLGGQETQYF. As DNA, the CDR3 is TGTGCCACTTTGGGCGGGCAAGAGACCCAGTACTTC.

The J gene is TRBJ2-1, the V gene TRBV4-1, with D possibly TRBD2 on 5 matching bases. This CDR3 is 16 amino acids long. The V end lost 2 bases, the J end lost 4 bases, and 15 bases lay between the germline ends. The germline gives CDR1 MGHRA, CDR2 YSYEKL. This CDR3 is CASSQRTGASYNEQFF. DNA for the CDR3: TGCGCCAGCAGCCAAAGGACTGGAGCGAGTTACAATGAGCAGTTCTTC.

The chain is built from TRBV4-1 and TRBJ2-7; TRBD2 matches 12 bases. This CDR3 comprises 16 residues. V was pared by 4 bases and J by 2 bases, with 6 bases of the junction left unmatched. The germline V gene encodes CDR1 MGHRA and CDR2 YSYEKL. The CDR3 sequence: CASSPLLAGGAYEQYF. Written as DNA, the CDR3 is TGCGCCAGCAGCCCTCTACTAGCGGGAGGCGCCTACGAGCAGTACTTC.

In DNA, the CDR3 is TGCAGCGTTGAAGAGACCCGGGACTATACCTACAATGAGCAGTTCTTC. Its protein product is CSVEETRDYTYNEQFF. This chain joins TRBV29-1 and TRBJ2-1, with 7 bases that match TRBD2. Trimming cost V 0 bases and J 2 bases; bases outside gene matches: 7. Germline loops: CDR1 SQVTM, CDR2 ANQGSEA. There are 16 residues in the CDR3.

The rearrangement uses TRBV11-2 and TRBJ2-3, with D possibly being TRBD1 (6 bases). The germline gives CDR1 SGHAT, CDR2 FQNNGV. Trimming shortened V by 2 bases and J by 0 bases, and 18 bases separated the two germline ends. The CDR3 is 18 amino acids. This CDR3 reads CASSLRPRDIYSTDTQYF. Here the CDR3 DNA reads TGTGCCAGCAGCTTAAGGCCCCGGGACATATATAGCACAGATACGCAGTATTTT.

A note on this clone: One end of the junction varies from germline; a read error may be responsible. The J gene is TRBJ1-2, the V gene TRBV5-1; possibly TRBD1 for D (6 bases). Germline V gene lookup returns CDR1 SGHRS and CDR2 YFSETQ. The CDR3 totals 16 residues. CDR3 in DNA: TGCGCCCGCAGCCCGGGGTGGGGGGCTCTGGACTATGGCTACACCTTC. This codes for CARSPGWGALDYGYTF.

The rearrangement links TRBV19 to TRBJ2-1, with 12 bases fitting TRBD2. There are 16 residues in the CDR3. V lost 3 bases and J lost 8; bases outside the gene matches: 8. Germline V gene data show CDR1 as LNHDA and CDR2 as SQIVND (reference sequence). DNA for the CDR3: TGTGCCAGTAGTATCCCGACTAGCGGGAGCGGACATGAGCAGTTCTTC. Translating it yields CASSIPTSGSGHEQFF.

The CDR3 bases are TGTGCCAGCAGCTCGATCACCCCCAAACACGAGAGCTCCTACAATGAGCAGTTCTTC. Translating it yields CASSSITPKHESSYNEQFF. This rearrangement joins TRBV28 to TRBJ2-1; no firm D call. The CDR3 contains 19 residues. V was cut by 6 bases and J by 0 bases, with 24 bases left in between. From germline, CDR1 is MDHEN and CDR2 SYDVKM. The full variable domain, in which reference TRBV28 and TRBJ2-1 provide the parts outside the CDR3, is DVKVTQSSRYLVKRTGEKVFLECVQDMDHENMFWYRQDPGLGLRLIYFSYDVKMKEKGDIPEGYSVSREKKERFSLILESASTNQTSMYLCASSSITPKHESSYNEQFFGPGTRLTVL.

Only one count was recorded for this clone. The gene calls are TRBV11-2 and TRBJ2-5, with D perhaps matching TRBD1 (6 bases). Germline CDR1 reads SGHAT; CDR2 reads FQNNGV. The CDR3 consists of 15 residues. Trimming pared 6 bases from V and 4 bases from J, leaving 18 bases between. The chain's CDR3 is CASRFRGSIGETQYF. The CDR3 region has the DNA TGTGCCAGCAGATTTAGGGGGAGCATAGGAGAGACCCAGTACTTC.

The gene calls are TRBV27 and TRBJ1-1; D gene ambiguous. From germline, CDR1 is MNHEY and CDR2 SMNVEV (reference sequence). The length of the CDR3 is 13 residues. The ends were cut back, 2 bases at V and 0 bases at J, with 4 bases in the middle. CDR3 protein: CASSLLMNTEAFF. The CDR3 DNA sequence: TGTGCCAGCAGTTTACTTATGAACACTGAAGCTTTCTTT.

With respect to this clone: Other DNA sequences from this sample encode an identical CDR3 as well. The chain has TRBV10-1 and TRBJ1-1, with a possible D match to TRBD1 (5 bases). CDR1 and CDR2 from the germline V gene are WNHNN and SYGVQD (reference sequence). The ends were cut back, 2 bases at V and 1 base at J, with 8 bases in the middle. There are 14 residues in the CDR3. As DNA, the CDR3 is TGCGCCAGCAGTGAGGGGAGGGGGAACACTGAAGCTTTCTTT. Translation: CASSEGRGNTEAFF.

The chain links TRBV6-5 to TRBJ2-1; 10 nucleotides agree with TRBD2. In germline, CDR1 is MNHEY, CDR2 SVGAGI. J gave up 5 bases and V 4 bases, and 8 bases lay outside the gene matches. The CDR3 is made up of 16 amino acids. The chain's CDR3 is CASSSLLAGADNEQFF. CDR3 in DNA: TGTGCCAGCAGTTCCCTTCTAGCGGGGGCCGACAATGAGCAGTTCTTC.

The V gene is TRBV11-2, the J gene TRBJ2-2, with D perhaps TRBD2 (6 bases). The CDR3 consists of 15 residues. CDR1 is SGHAT, CDR2 FQNNGV, per germline. With 5 bases removed from V and 7 bases from J, the gap between germline ends came to 17 bases. CDR3 loop: CASSPDGGIGGELFF. DNA of the CDR3: TGTGCCAGCAGCCCAGATGGGGGGATTGGCGGGGAGCTGTTTTTT.

The rearrangement joins TRBV7-8 to TRBJ2-3; a possible D gene is TRBD2 (5 bases). Germline-derived CDR1 and CDR2 are SGHVS and FQNEAQ. V lost 5 bases to trimming and J lost 1 base, with 10 bases between them. The CDR3 runs 14 residues. CDR3 in DNA: TGTGCCAGCAGCAAAATTAGCGGCACAGATACGCAGTATTTT. The encoded protein is CASSKISGTDTQYF. The whole variable domain, filled in from reference TRBV7-8 and TRBJ2-3, reads GAGVSQSPRYKVAKRGQDVALRCDPISGHVSLFWYQQALGQGPEFLTYFQNEAQLDKSGLPSDRFFAERPEGSVSTLKIQRTQQEDSAVYLCASSKISGTDTQYFGPGTRLTVL.

CDR3 residues: CASSIGSAGFSSDEQYF. DNA for the CDR3: TGTGCCAGTAGTATAGGTTCTGCAGGCTTTAGTTCCGACGAGCAGTACTTC. V usage is TRBV19 and J usage is TRBJ2-7; D not certain. The V gene lost 1 base and the J gene lost 5 bases, with 21 bases spanning the gap. CDR3 length: 17 residues. Germline lookup yields CDR1 LNHDA and CDR2 SQIVND (reference sequence).

This chain links TRBV7-9 with TRBJ2-2; D remains ambiguous. Trimming removed 6 bases from V and 3 bases from J, with 11 bases in between. CDR3 length equals 14 residues. Germline V gene sequence: CDR1 SEHNR, CDR2 FQNEAQ (reference sequence). For the CDR3, the DNA is TGTGCCAGCAGTTCAGAACCCGACACCGGGGAGCTGTTTTTT. Its translation is CASSSEPDTGELFF.

Regarding this clone: A clone one base away is much larger, so this may be a read error. The sample carries other DNA sequences with the same CDR3. The rearrangement links TRBV9 to TRBJ2-1; possible D gene TRBD2, 7 bases. V gave up 4 bases and J gave up 10 bases, with 15 bases separating them. Germline assignment: CDR1 SGDLS and CDR2 YYNGEE. This CDR3 region has 13 residues. The CDR3 DNA sequence: TGTGCCAGCAGCATGGAGGGGGGGTACGAGCAGTTCTTC. Translation: CASSMEGGYEQFF.

The chain employs TRBV7-9 and TRBJ2-5; the match to TRBD2 covers 8 bases. V trimming: 7 bases; J trimming: 4 bases; junction bases outside the gene matches: 14. Germline-derived CDR1 and CDR2 are SEHNR and FQNEAQ (reference sequence). The CDR3 covers 16 residues. The CDR3 sequence is CASTSLAARGRETQYF. DNA of the CDR3: TGTGCCAGCACCTCACTAGCGGCCCGAGGGAGAGAGACCCAGTACTTC.

The rearrangement joins TRBV15 to TRBJ2-7; D is undetermined. The germline V gene has CDR1 LNHNV and CDR2 YYDKDF (reference sequence). There are 14 residues in the CDR3. V was shortened by 3 bases and J by 4 bases, with 13 bases between the two germline ends. CDR3 sequence: CATSSTSAAYEQYF. The CDR3 bases are TGTGCCACCAGCAGTACCAGTGCGGCGTACGAGCAGTACTTC.

This rearrangement joins TRBV28 to TRBJ2-7; unclear D gene. This CDR3 has 15 amino acids. V lost 1 base and J lost 0, with 10 bases in between. Germline V gives CDR1 MDHEN, CDR2 SYDVKM. In DNA form, the CDR3 reads TGTGCCAGCAGTTTATCGCCAGGCGTCTCCTACGAGCAGTACTTC. This translates into CASSLSPGVSYEQYF.

The chain combines TRBV19 with TRBJ2-1; 9 nucleotides line up with TRBD1. CDR1 is LNHDA, CDR2 SQIVND, per germline (reference sequence). V trimming: 8 bases; J trimming: 7 bases; junction bases outside the gene matches: 12. CDR3 length: 15 residues. CDR3 DNA sequence: TGTGCCAGTCACTTTGGGACAGGGCTTAGTAATGAGCAGTTCTTC. It encodes CASHFGTGLSNEQFF.

The chain couples TRBV7-9 to TRBJ1-2, with D maybe TRBD1 (5 bases). This CDR3 has 13 amino acids. Trimming left V 4 bases short and J 5 bases short, with 11 bases between. CDR1 and CDR2 from the germline V gene are SEHNR and FQNEAQ (reference sequence). CDR3 protein: CASSSRDGYGYTF. For the CDR3, the DNA is TGTGCCAGCAGCTCCCGGGACGGATATGGCTACACCTTC.